Presented here are 5 T cell receptor beta chains from one specimen sequenced in a study of blood T cell repertoires in COVID-19. Measured with immunoSEQ multiplex PCR; TCRdb has only the in-frame clones, and not every one. The sample carries about 140,000 clones, 77% recorded once. Sample: peripheral blood. These receptors were obtained from a woman in her forties or fifties with active or convalescent COVID-19.

This clone has a handful of counts. This chain joins TRBV5-1 and TRBJ1-6; TRBD1 matches at 9 bases. The CDR3 runs 14 residues. The germline gives CDR1 SGHRS, CDR2 YFSETQ. Trimming removed 3 bases from V and 8 bases from J; junction bases left unmatched: 3. In DNA form, the CDR3 reads TGCGCCAGCAGCTCGACAGGGGGGGATTCACCCCTCCACTTT. It specifies CASSSTGGDSPLHF.

The V and J genes are TRBV2 and TRBJ2-1, with D possibly TRBD2 on 6 matching bases. The CDR3 loop spans 14 amino acids. Germline V lookup: CDR1 SNHLY, CDR2 FYNNEI. Trimming took 1 base from V and 9 from J, leaving 13 bases between them. The CDR3: CASSEVVVGSEQFF. CDR3 sequence (DNA): TGTGCCAGCAGTGAAGTCGTTGTCGGGAGTGAGCAGTTCTTC.

The chain recombines TRBV19 with TRBJ1-1; D possibly corresponds to TRBD1 (5 bases). Germline V gene lookup returns CDR1 LNHDA and CDR2 SQIVND (reference sequence). There are 12 residues in the CDR3. V gave up 5 bases and J gave up 11 bases, with 15 bases separating them. CDR3 DNA: TGTGCCAGTAGTTCCCTTGGGGGGTCGGCTTTCTTT. Translation gives CASSSLGGSAFF.

This clone was counted once. The chain joins TRBV30 to TRBJ2-4, with 7 bases that match TRBD2. Losses at the gene ends were 2 bases for V and 5 bases for J; bases not matched to a gene: 6. CDR3 size: 14 residues. Germline values: CDR1 GTSNPN, CDR2 SVGIG (reference sequence). In nucleotides, the CDR3 is TGTGCCTGGAGTCCCCCGGCGGGGGAAAACATTCAGTACTTC. As protein: CAWSPPAGENIQYF.

This clone was seen repeatedly, ten times or more. The rearrangement links TRBV5-6 to TRBJ2-5; 9 bases map to TRBD2. The V gene's germline CDR1 is SGHDT and CDR2 YYEEEE. V was pared by 0 bases and J by 0 bases, with 6 bases of the junction left unmatched. This CDR3 comprises 17 residues. The CDR3: CASSLVVASGDQETQYF. The CDR3 DNA is TGTGCCAGCAGCTTGGTAGTAGCTAGCGGGGACCAAGAGACCCAGTACTTC.